A selection of T cell receptor beta chains follows, all from one sample in a study of response to subunit inactivated influenza vaccine. TCRdb redid the calling of the RT-PCR reads with MiXCR, one entry per CDR3 protein. The sample holds around 580,000 distinct CDR3 sequences, about an eighth seen once. The sequenced sample was PBMCs from blood, obtained on the day of vaccination. These receptors were obtained from a middle-aged man who received an inactivated influenza vaccine. Each CDR3 is given with its conserved first and last residue. The D gene is left open where the match is weak. Rows may omit the clone size; those that give it use once, few, many or a size class.

clone_size d_call j_call v_call cdr3_aa cdr3_nt
few - TRBJ2-7 TRBV28 CASSLPDTIHYEQYF TGTGCCAGCAGTTTACCAGACACAATTCACTACGAGCAGTACTTC
few - TRBJ2-5 TRBV9 CASSVAAWVSETQYF TGTGCCAGCAGCGTAGCTGCGTGGGTTTCAGAGACCCAGTACTTC
- - TRBJ2-3 TRBV18 CASSRMGADTQYF TGTGCCAGCTCACGCATGGGCGCAGATACGCAGTATTTT
- TRBD1 TRBJ2-2 TRBV12-3/TRBV12-4 CASTARTGFTGELFF TGTGCCAGCACGGCCCGGACAGGCTTCACCGGGGAGCTGTTTTTT
- - TRBJ2-5 TRBV12-3/TRBV12-4 CASSLFGGGETQYF TGTGCCAGCAGTTTGTTCGGGGGAGGAGAGACCCAGTACTTC
- TRBD2 TRBJ2-5 TRBV20-1 CSLLPGGQETQYF TGCAGTCTCCTTCCGGGGGGACAAGAGACCCAGTACTTC
- - TRBJ2-7 TRBV6-5 CASSSGTVGVYEQYF TGTGCCAGCAGTTCCGGGACGGTGGGAGTCTACGAGCAGTACTTC
- TRBD1 TRBJ2-7 TRBV6-1 CASSARQGASYEQYF TGTGCCAGCAGTGCCCGACAGGGGGCGTCCTACGAGCAGTACTTC
- TRBD2 TRBJ2-3 TRBV6-4 CTSSLGLAGGRSWADTQYF TGTACCAGCAGTTTGGGGCTAGCGGGGGGGCGATCTTGGGCGGATACGCAGTATTTT
- - TRBJ2-2 TRBV19 CASSIDQRRDRRNTGELFF TGTGCCAGTAGTATAGATCAAAGGAGGGACCGGAGAAACACCGGGGAGCTGTTTTTT
many - TRBJ1-1 TRBV20-1 CSARDHMQGEAFF TGCAGTGCTAGAGATCATATGCAGGGCGAAGCTTTCTTT
many - TRBJ1-2 TRBV10-3 CAISGALRTSSYGYTF TGTGCCATCAGCGGGGCGCTCCGAACGAGCAGCTATGGCTACACCTTC
few - TRBJ2-3 TRBV6-1 CASSPGASTDTQYF TGTGCCAGCAGCCCCGGAGCTAGCACAGATACGCAGTATTTT
- TRBD1 TRBJ1-6 TRBV12-3/TRBV12-4 CASSPLWGQGMRAPLHF TGTGCCAGCAGTCCATTGTGGGGACAGGGTATGAGGGCACCCCTCCACTTT
- - TRBJ2-4 TRBV7-2 CASSLPTSLAKNIQYF TGTGCCAGCAGCTTACCCACCAGTTTAGCCAAAAACATTCAGTACTTC
few TRBD2 TRBJ2-2 TRBV10-3 CAITEGTSRGNTGELFF TGTGCCATCACTGAGGGGACTAGCCGGGGGAACACCGGGGAGCTGTTTTTT
many - TRBJ2-2 TRBV5-5 CASSLVPNPDTGELFF TGTGCCAGCAGCTTGGTTCCTAACCCGGACACCGGGGAGCTGTTTTTT
- TRBD1 TRBJ2-1 TRBV27 CASRTRTGGLDNEQFF TGTGCCAGCAGAACCAGGACAGGGGGCTTGGACAATGAGCAGTTCTTC
- TRBD2 TRBJ2-5 TRBV5-1 CASSFSGKSQETQYF TGCGCCAGCAGCTTTAGCGGGAAAAGCCAAGAGACCCAGTACTTC
- - TRBJ2-7 TRBV28 CASSPRGSGLTYEQYF TGTGCCAGCAGTCCCAGGGGGAGCGGGTTAACCTACGAGCAGTACTTC
- - TRBJ1-5 TRBV6-2/TRBV6-3 CASRDRSNQPQHF TGTGCCAGCAGGGACAGAAGCAATCAGCCCCAGCATTTT
- - TRBJ2-1 TRBV4-3 CASSQDLQYNEQFF TGCGCCAGCAGCCAAGACCTGCAGTACAATGAGCAGTTCTTC
many TRBD1 TRBJ1-5 TRBV20-1 CSAKQGVNQPQHF TGCAGTGCCAAACAGGGGGTCAATCAGCCCCAGCATTTT
few TRBD1 TRBJ2-1 TRBV29-1 CSVRTGVYNEQFF TGCAGCGTTCGGACAGGGGTCTACAATGAGCAGTTCTTC
- - TRBJ2-7 TRBV5-1 CASSSPADNYEQYF TGCGCCAGCAGCTCGCCAGCGGATAACTACGAGCAGTACTTC
many TRBD1 TRBJ2-3 TRBV28 CASSFRDRGTDTQYF TGTGCCAGCAGTTTTAGGGACAGGGGCACAGATACGCAGTATTTT
- - TRBJ2-1 TRBV5-5 CASSPGGGPDGEQFF TGTGCCAGCAGCCCCGGAGGGGGACCAGATGGTGAGCAGTTCTTC
few - TRBJ2-7 TRBV20-1 CSADYGTPLSYEQYF TGCAGTGCTGATTACGGGACTCCGTTATCCTACGAGCAGTACTTC
- - TRBJ2-2 TRBV7-2 CASSLVGGRNTGELFF TGTGCCAGCAGCTTAGTGGGCGGGCGAAACACCGGGGAGCTGTTTTTT
many - TRBJ2-2 TRBV5-1 CASSLSQGNTGELFF TGCGCCAGCAGCTTGTCTCAGGGGAACACCGGGGAGCTGTTTTTT
- - TRBJ2-2 TRBV5-1 CASSPTDLNTGELFF TGCGCCAGCAGCCCGACAGATCTTAACACCGGGGAGCTGTTTTTT
many - TRBJ1-6 TRBV5-1 CASSTDIFSPLHF TGCGCCAGCAGCACCGACATTTTCTCACCCCTCCACTTT
many TRBD1 TRBJ2-4 TRBV29-1 CSVEQGATAKNIQYF TGCAGCGTTGAGCAGGGGGCCACAGCCAAAAACATTCAGTACTTC
- TRBD1 TRBJ1-1 TRBV7-9 CASSSGTGRTEAFF TGTGCCAGCAGCTCTGGGACAGGGCGCACTGAAGCTTTCTTT
few TRBD2 TRBJ2-1 TRBV20-1 CSARALAGGNEQFF TGCAGTGCTAGAGCCCTAGCGGGGGGGAATGAGCAGTTCTTC
- - TRBJ2-2 TRBV12-3/TRBV12-4 CASSPGRAGPGELFF TGTGCCAGCAGCCCGGGACGCGCCGGGCCCGGGGAGCTGTTTTTT
- - TRBJ2-3 TRBV7-9 CASSRRGTSTDTQYF TGTGCCAGCAGTCGACGGGGGACTAGCACAGATACGCAGTATTTT
- TRBD1 TRBJ1-4 TRBV20-1 CSAIDRAREKLFF TGCAGTGCCATTGACAGGGCGAGAGAAAAACTGTTTTTT
many - TRBJ1-5 TRBV5-1 CASSLRVGQPQHF TGCGCCAGCAGCTTAAGGGTTGGTCAGCCCCAGCATTTT
- - TRBJ2-2 TRBV10-3 CAIRSRSTGELFF TGTGCCATCAGATCCAGAAGCACCGGGGAGCTGTTTTTT
few - TRBJ1-1 TRBV7-9 CASTPGGPDNTEAFF TGTGCCAGCACCCCAGGAGGGCCAGACAACACTGAAGCTTTCTTT
few - TRBJ2-7 TRBV11-1 CASSLGNRDEQYF TGTGCCAGCAGCTTAGGTAACAGGGACGAGCAGTACTTC
- TRBD2 TRBJ2-1 TRBV12-3/TRBV12-4 CASSFALAGGFNEQFF TGTGCCAGCAGTTTTGCTCTAGCGGGGGGGTTCAATGAGCAGTTCTTC
few TRBD1 TRBJ2-7 TRBV7-2 CASSLQTGSSYEQYF TGTGCCAGCAGCTTACAGACAGGGTCTTCCTACGAGCAGTACTTC
few TRBD1 TRBJ2-1 TRBV28 CASSTPGGVRNEQFF TGTGCCAGCAGCACCCCAGGGGGCGTTCGCAATGAGCAGTTCTTC
- - TRBJ1-1 TRBV6-1 CASRASGFGTEAFF TGTGCCAGCAGAGCCTCGGGGTTCGGCACTGAAGCTTTCTTT
- - TRBJ1-4 TRBV2 CASRGGTTRIKPDEKLFF TGTGCCAGCAGGGGGGGAACAACGAGGATTAAGCCGGATGAAAAACTGTTTTTT
many - TRBJ2-1 TRBV7-9 CASSFAGNEQFF TGTGCCAGCAGCTTTGCAGGCAATGAGCAGTTCTTC
few TRBD2 TRBJ2-3 TRBV5-1 CASSSRRWAGDTDTQYF TGCGCCAGCAGCTCCCGCCGGTGGGCGGGGGACACAGATACGCAGTATTTT
few - TRBJ2-7 TRBV11-1 CASSFGSLSYEQYF TGTGCCAGCAGCTTTGGGTCCCTATCCTACGAGCAGTACTTC
- - TRBJ2-3 TRBV6-1 CASRPGPGTDTQYF TGTGCCAGCAGACCCGGGCCCGGGACAGATACGCAGTATTTT
- - TRBJ1-6 TRBV9 CASSVGGSSYNSPLHF TGTGCCAGCAGCGTAGGAGGAAGCTCCTATAATTCACCCCTCCACTTT
few - TRBJ2-4 TRBV15 CATSRVVQTKNIQYF TGTGCCACCAGCAGAGTCGTTCAGACAAAAAACATTCAGTACTTC
medium-sized TRBD1 TRBJ2-1 TRBV2 CASSTDRGINEQFF TGTGCCAGCAGTACGGACAGGGGGATCAATGAGCAGTTCTTC
few TRBD2 TRBJ2-7 TRBV28 CASSYTGTNRHEQYF TGTGCCAGCAGTTACACCGGGACTAACCGTCACGAGCAGTACTTC